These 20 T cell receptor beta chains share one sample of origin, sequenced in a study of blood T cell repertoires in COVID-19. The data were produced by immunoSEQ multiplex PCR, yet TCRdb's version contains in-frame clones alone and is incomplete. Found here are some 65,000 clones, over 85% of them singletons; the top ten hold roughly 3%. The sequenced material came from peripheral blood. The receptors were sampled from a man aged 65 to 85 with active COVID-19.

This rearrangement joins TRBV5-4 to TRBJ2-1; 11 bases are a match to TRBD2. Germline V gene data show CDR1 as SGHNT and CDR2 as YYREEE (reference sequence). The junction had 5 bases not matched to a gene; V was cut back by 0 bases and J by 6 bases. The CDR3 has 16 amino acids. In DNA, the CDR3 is TGTGCCAGCAGCTTGGGACTAGCGGGGCCTGGCAATGAGCAGTTCTTC. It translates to CASSLGLAGPGNEQFF.

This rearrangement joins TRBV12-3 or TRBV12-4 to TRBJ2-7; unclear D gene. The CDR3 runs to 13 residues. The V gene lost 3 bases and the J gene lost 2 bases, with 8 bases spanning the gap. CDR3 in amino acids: CASSFEPTYEQYV. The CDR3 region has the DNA TGTGCCAGCAGTTTCGAGCCTACCTACGAGCAGTACGTC.

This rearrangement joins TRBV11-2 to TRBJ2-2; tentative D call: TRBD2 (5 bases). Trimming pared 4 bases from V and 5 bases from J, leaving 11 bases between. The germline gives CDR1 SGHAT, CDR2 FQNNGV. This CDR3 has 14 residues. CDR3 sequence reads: CASSYRRETGELFF. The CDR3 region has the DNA TGTGCCAGCAGCTACAGAAGGGAGACCGGGGAGCTGTTTTTT.

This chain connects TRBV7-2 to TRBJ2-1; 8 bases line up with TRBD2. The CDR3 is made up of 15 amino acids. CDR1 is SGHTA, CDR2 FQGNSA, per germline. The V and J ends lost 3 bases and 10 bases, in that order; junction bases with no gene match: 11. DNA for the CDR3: TGTGCCAGCAGCTTCGGTCCGGGGGGGACTCCGGAGCAGTTCTTC. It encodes CASSFGPGGTPEQFF.

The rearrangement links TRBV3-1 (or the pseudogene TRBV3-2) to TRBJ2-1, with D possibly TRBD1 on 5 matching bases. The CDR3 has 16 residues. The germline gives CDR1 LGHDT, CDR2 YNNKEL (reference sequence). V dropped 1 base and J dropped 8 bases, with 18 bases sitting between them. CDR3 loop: CASSQAEGDRYDEQFF. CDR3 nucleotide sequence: TGTGCCAGCAGCCAAGCCGAAGGGGATCGATACGATGAGCAGTTCTTC.

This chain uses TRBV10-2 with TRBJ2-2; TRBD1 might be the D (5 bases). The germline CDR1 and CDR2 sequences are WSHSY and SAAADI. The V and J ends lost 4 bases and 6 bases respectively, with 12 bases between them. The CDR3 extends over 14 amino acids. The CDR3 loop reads CASSGESGSGELFF. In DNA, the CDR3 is TGCGCCAGCAGTGGAGAATCAGGGTCCGGGGAGCTGTTTTTT.

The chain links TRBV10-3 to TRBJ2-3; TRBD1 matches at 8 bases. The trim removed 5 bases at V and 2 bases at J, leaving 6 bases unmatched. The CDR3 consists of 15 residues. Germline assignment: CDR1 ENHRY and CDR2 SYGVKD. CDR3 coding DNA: TGTGCCATCAGTAAGGGACAGGTCGTCACAGATACGCAGTATTTT. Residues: CAISKGQVVTDTQYF.

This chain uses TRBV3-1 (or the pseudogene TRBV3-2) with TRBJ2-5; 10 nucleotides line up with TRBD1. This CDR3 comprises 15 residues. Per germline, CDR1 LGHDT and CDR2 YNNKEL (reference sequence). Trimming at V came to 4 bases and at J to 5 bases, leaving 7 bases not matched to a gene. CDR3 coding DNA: TGTGCCAGCAGCCTGAGGACAGGGGGTGGGGAGACCCAGTACTTC. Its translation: CASSLRTGGGETQYF.

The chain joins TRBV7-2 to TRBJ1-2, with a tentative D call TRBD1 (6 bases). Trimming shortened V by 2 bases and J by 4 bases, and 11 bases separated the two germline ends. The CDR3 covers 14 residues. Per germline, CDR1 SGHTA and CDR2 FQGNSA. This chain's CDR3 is CASSLPTDSYGYTF. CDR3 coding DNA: TGTGCCAGCAGCTTACCGACGGACAGCTATGGCTACACCTTC.

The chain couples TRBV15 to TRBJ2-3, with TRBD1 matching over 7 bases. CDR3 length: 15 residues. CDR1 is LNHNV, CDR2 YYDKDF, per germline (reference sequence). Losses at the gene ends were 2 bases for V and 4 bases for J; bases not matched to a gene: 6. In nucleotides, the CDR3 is TGTGCCACCAGCAGAAAAACACAGGGGTCAGATACGCAGTATTTT. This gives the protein CATSRKTQGSDTQYF. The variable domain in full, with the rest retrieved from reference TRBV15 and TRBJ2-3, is DAMVIQNPRYQVTQFGKPVTLSCSQTLNHNVMYWYQQKSSQAPKLLFHYYDKDFNNEADTPDNFQSRRPNTSFCFLDIRSPGLGDTAMYLCATSRKTQGSDTQYFGPGTRLTVL.

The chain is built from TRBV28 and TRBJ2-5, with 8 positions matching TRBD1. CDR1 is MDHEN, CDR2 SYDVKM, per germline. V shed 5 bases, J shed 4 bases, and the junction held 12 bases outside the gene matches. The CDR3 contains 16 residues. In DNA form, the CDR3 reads TGTGCCAGCAGTCTCCGGACAGGGCCGTTGGGAGAGACCCAGTACTTC. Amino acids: CASSLRTGPLGETQYF. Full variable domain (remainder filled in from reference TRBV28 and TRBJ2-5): DVKVTQSSRYLVKRTGEKVFLECVQDMDHENMFWYRQDPGLGLRLIYFSYDVKMKEKGDIPEGYSVSREKKERFSLILESASTNQTSMYLCASSLRTGPLGETQYFGPGTRLLVL.

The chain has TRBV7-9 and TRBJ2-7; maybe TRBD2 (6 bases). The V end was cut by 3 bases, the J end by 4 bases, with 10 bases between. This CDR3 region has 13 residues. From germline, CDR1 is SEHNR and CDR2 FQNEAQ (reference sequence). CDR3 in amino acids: CASSLASEYEQYV. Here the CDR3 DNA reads TGTGCCAGCAGCTTGGCTAGCGAATACGAGCAGTACGTC.

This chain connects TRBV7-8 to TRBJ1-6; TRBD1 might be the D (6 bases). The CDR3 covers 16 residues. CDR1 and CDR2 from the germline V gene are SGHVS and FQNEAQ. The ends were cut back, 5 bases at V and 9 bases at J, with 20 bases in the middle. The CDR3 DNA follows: TGTGCCAGCAGCATCAACACAGGGCTTCAGCTTTCACCCCTCCACTTT. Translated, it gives CASSINTGLQLSPLHF.

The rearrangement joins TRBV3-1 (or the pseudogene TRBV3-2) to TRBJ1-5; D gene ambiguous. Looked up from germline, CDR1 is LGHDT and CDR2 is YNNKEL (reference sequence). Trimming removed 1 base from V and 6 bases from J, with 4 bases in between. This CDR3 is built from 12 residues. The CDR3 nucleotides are TGTGCCAGCAGCCAAGCGGGTCAGCCCCAGCATTTT. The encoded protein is CASSQAGQPQHF.

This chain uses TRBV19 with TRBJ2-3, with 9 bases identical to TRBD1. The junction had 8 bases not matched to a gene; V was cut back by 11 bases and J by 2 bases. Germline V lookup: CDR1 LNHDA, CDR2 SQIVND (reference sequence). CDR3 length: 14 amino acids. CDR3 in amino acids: CASSGTGSTDTQYF. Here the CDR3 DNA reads TGTGCCTCAAGCGGGACAGGGTCCACAGATACGCAGTATTTT.

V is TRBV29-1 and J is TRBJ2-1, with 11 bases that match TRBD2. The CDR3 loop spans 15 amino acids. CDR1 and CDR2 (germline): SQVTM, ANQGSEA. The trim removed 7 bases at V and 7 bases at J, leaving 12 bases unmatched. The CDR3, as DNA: TGCAGCGCGGCGCGGAGTAGCGGGGGGGGGAATGAGCAGTTCTTC. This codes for CSAARSSGGGNEQFF.

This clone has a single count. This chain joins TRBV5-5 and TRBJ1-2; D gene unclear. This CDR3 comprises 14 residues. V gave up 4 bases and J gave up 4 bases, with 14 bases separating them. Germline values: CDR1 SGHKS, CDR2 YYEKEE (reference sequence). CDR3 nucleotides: TGTGCCAGCAGCCGAGGGTCTTCCTTCTATGGCTACACCTTC. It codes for CASSRGSSFYGYTF.

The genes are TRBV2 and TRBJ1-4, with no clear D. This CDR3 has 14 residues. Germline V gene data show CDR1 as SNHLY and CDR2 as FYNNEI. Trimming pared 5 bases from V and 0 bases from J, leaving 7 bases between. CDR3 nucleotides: TGTGCCAGCAGTAAAGATACAACTAATGAAAAACTGTTTTTT. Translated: CASSKDTTNEKLFF. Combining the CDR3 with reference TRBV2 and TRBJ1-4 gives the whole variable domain EPEVTQTPSHQVTQMGQEVILRCVPISNHLYFYWYRQILGQKVEFLVSFYNNEISEKSEIFDDQFSVERPDGSNFTLKIRSTKLEDSAMYFCASSKDTTNEKLFFGSGTQLSVL.

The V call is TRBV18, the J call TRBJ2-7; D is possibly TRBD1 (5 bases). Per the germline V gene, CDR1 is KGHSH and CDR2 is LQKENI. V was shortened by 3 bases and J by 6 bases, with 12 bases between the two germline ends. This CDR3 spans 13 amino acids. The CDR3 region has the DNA TGTGCCAGCTCACCGGGGCCTATCGGCGAGCAGTACGTC. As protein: CASSPGPIGEQYV.

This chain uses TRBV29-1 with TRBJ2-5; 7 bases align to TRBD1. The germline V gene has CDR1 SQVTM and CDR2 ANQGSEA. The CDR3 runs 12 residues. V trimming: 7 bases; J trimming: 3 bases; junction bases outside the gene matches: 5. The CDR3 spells CSAGTEEETQYF. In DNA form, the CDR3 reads TGCAGCGCTGGGACAGAGGAAGAGACCCAGTACTTC. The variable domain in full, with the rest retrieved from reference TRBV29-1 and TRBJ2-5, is SAVISQKPSRDICQRGTSLTIQCQVDSQVTMMFWYRQQPGQSLTLIATANQGSEATYESGFVIDKFPISRPNLTFSTLTVSNMSPEDSSIYLCSAGTEEETQYFGPGTRLLVL.